The 10 T cell receptor beta chains in this list originate from one sample, sequenced in a study of shared clonotypes between healthy human individuals. The assay was immunoSEQ multiplex PCR, and TCRdb's table has in-frame clones only and misses some. The profile covers some 1,600,000 clones, with approximately 98% appearing a single time and less than 0.55% taken by the ten largest. Sequencing was carried out using naive CD4+ T cells sorted from blood. Subset here: CD45RA+ positively selected. These receptor sequences come from a man aged 30 to 39 in good health.

Points on this clone: The identical CDR3 is also encoded by other nucleotide sequences in the sample. The chain recombines TRBV27 with TRBJ2-3, with D perhaps TRBD1 or TRBD2 (6 bases each). V was cut by 1 base and J by 0 bases, with 8 bases left in between. The V gene's germline CDR1 is MNHEY and CDR2 SMNVEV (reference sequence). This CDR3 has 15 residues. This CDR3 reads CASSLFGGSTDTQYF. In DNA, the CDR3 is TGTGCCAGCAGTTTATTCGGGGGCAGCACAGATACGCAGTATTTT.

CDR3 amino acids: CASSLNRELTF. Written as DNA, the CDR3 is TGTGCCAGCAGCCTAAACAGGGAGCTCACCTTC. The chain links TRBV14 to TRBJ1-2; D possibly corresponds to TRBD1 (6 bases). V lost 4 bases, J lost 13 bases, and 13 bases lay in between. This CDR3 has 11 amino acids. Germline V gene lookup returns CDR1 SGHDN and CDR2 FVKESK. Filled out from reference TRBV14 and TRBJ1-2, the complete variable domain reads EAGVTQFPSHSVIEKGQTVTLRCDPISGHDNLYWYRRVMGKEIKFLLHFVKESKQDESGMPNNRFLAERTGGTYSTLKVQPAELEDSGVYFCASSLNRELTFGSGTRLTVV.

Only one count was recorded for this clone. The J gene is TRBJ2-7, the V gene TRBV4-3, with 9 positions matching TRBD1. V was pared by 0 bases and J by 5 bases, with 8 bases of the junction left unmatched. CDR3 length: 16 amino acids. Germline V gene lookup returns CDR1 LGHNA and CDR2 YSLEER. In DNA form, the CDR3 reads TGCGCCAGCAGCCAAGAACTAGGGACAGGGAGTAACGAGCAGTACTTC. Amino acid sequence: CASSQELGTGSNEQYF.

The chain joins TRBV9 to TRBJ2-2, with TRBD1 identical over 9 bases. The junction had 5 bases not matched to a gene; V was cut back by 3 bases and J by 5 bases. Germline V lookup: CDR1 SGDLS, CDR2 YYNGEE. This CDR3 region has 15 residues. CDR3 sequence reads: CASSARQGGTGELFF. In nucleotides, the CDR3 is TGTGCCAGCAGCGCCCGACAGGGGGGAACCGGGGAGCTGTTTTTT. Together with reference TRBV9 and TRBJ2-2, the CDR3 gives the full variable domain: DSGVTQTPKHLITATGQRVTLRCSPRSGDLSVYWYQQSLDQGLQFLIQYYNGEERAKGNILERFSAQQFPDLHSELNLSSLELGDSALYFCASSARQGGTGELFFGEGSRLTVL.

A single count supports this clone. The V call is TRBV10-3, the J call TRBJ2-3; D is unclear. The CDR3 has 13 amino acids. V was cut by 4 bases and J by 3 bases, with 8 bases left in between. In germline, CDR1 is ENHRY, CDR2 SYGVKD. As DNA, the CDR3 is TGTGCCATCAGTGTTGCGGTAACAGATACGCAGTATTTT. Protein sequence: CAISVAVTDTQYF.

The DNA for the CDR3 is TGTGCCAGCTCACCAAGTAAGGGGTACAATGAGCAGTTCTTC. Amino acid sequence: CASSPSKGYNEQFF. The J gene is TRBJ2-1, the V gene TRBV18; D is perhaps TRBD1 (5 bases). The CDR3 covers 14 residues. CDR1 is KGHSH and CDR2 is LQKENI in the germline V gene. With 2 bases removed from V and 4 bases from J, the gap between germline ends came to 9 bases.

The chain recombines TRBV25-1 with TRBJ2-7, with 11 bases that match TRBD1. With V trimmed by 7 bases and J by 2 bases, 13 bases remained unmatched. CDR3 length: 17 residues. The germline V gene encodes CDR1 MGHDK and CDR2 SYGVNS. CDR3 loop: CASTPWTGGATPYEQYF. The CDR3 DNA sequence: TGTGCCAGCACCCCCTGGACAGGGGGCGCAACCCCCTACGAGCAGTACTTC.

V usage is TRBV9 and J usage is TRBJ2-3; TRBD2 aligns across 9 bases. CDR3 length: 16 residues. Germline CDR1 is SGDLS and CDR2 is YYNGEE. The V segment lost 0 bases and the J segment 3 bases; nucleotides outside the gene matches: 5. CDR3 nucleotide sequence: TGTGCCAGCAGCGTAGCTCCGGGACTAGCAACAGATACGCAGTATTTT. Protein product: CASSVAPGLATDTQYF.

This chain joins TRBV18 and TRBJ2-2, with 10 bases lining up with TRBD2. Germline V CDR1 and CDR2: KGHSH, LQKENI. The V and J ends lost 2 bases and 7 bases, in that order; junction bases with no gene match: 7. The CDR3 sequence is 16 residues long. The CDR3 region is CASSPLPSGSVGELFF. The CDR3 DNA follows: TGTGCCAGCTCACCATTACCTAGCGGGAGCGTCGGGGAGCTGTTTTTT.

On this clone: Other DNA sequences within the sample encode an identical CDR3. The genes are TRBV5-4 and TRBJ2-3, with D hard to call. CDR1 SGHNT and CDR2 YYREEE come from the germline V gene (reference sequence). CDR3 size: 11 residues. V was clipped by 2 bases and J by 4 bases, with 2 bases between them. The CDR3 coding sequence is TGTGCCAGCAGCTTAGCAGATACGCAGTATTTT. It encodes CASSLADTQYF.